Included here is one T cell receptor beta chain sequence, with context. Its antigen is still unknown. The PCR employed 60 Vbeta primers together with 13 Jbeta primers. Study processing details: Later, tens of millions of unique TCR beta chains were counted in an analysis, and some 11 million of them were shared. Assay: immunoSEQ multiplex PCR; the TCRdb copy retains only in-frame clones and omits some. V, J and clone size reflect that table, while D and trimming were determined from the DNA. The sample carries about 180,000 clones, 70% to 85% recorded once. The data derive from a study of cytomegalovirus exposure and HLA in healthy donors. After removal of 0 bases from V and 4 bases from J, the junction contained 11 bases not matched to a gene. The length of the CDR3 is 17 residues. Germline V gene sequence: CDR1 GTSNPN, CDR2 SVGIG (reference sequence). Healthy bone marrow donors formed the donor group. At collection, donors were nominally healthy, but unrecorded immune exposures were probable.

General study results and limits: TCR beta V segments were, for the most part, productive about 87% or about 30% of the time in an earlier analysis.

J is TRBJ1-2 and V is TRBV30, with 10 bases matching TRBD1. The TCR comes from a woman aged 55-69 years in good health and CMV-seropositive. Specimen: PBMCs. CDR3 amino acids: CAWSVPWGGQGSYGYTF. As DNA, the CDR3 is TGTGCCTGGAGTGTCCCCTGGGGGGGACAGGGGTCCTATGGCTACACCTTC.